This T cell receptor beta chain was identified in a study of response to subunit inactivated influenza vaccine. Whole-study findings and limits: Authors suggested seasonal influenza vaccinations each recruit few new T cells.

TCRdb re-called the RT-PCR reads with MiXCR, one entry per CDR3 protein. The sample lists hundreds of thousands of distinct CDR3 sequences; more than 10% were seen once. The CDR3 has 14 residues. The V gene's germline CDR1 is SGHAT and CDR2 FQNNGV. The V end lost 5 bases, the J end lost 5 bases, and 15 bases lay between the germline ends. As for this clonotype: Its target is unknown.

This rearrangement joins TRBV11-2 to TRBJ1-1, with D perhaps TRBD1 (6 bases). The receptor comes from a man aged 45-65 years who received an inactivated influenza vaccine. This specimen was non-naive T cells sorted from PBMCs, taken roughly 15 days before vaccination. The CDR3 loop is CASSRGGGSTEAFF. DNA of the CDR3: TGTGCCAGCAGCCGTGGAGGGGGGTCGACTGAAGCTTTCTTT.